This T cell receptor beta chain was documented in a study of Ad26.COV2.S vaccination and SARS-CoV-2 variants. Study as a whole: A participant enrolled in the COV1001 Ad26.COV2.S trial arm provided the sample. Ad26.COV2.S, an intramuscular injection, was given once or twice 56 days apart.

The treatment is: approximately 18 received Ad26.COV2.S at low or high dose, single or two shots; 5 received placebo; per-sample allocation not given. Samples analyzed were those drawn on day 63 after the first vaccine or placebo injection. Wuhan-strain spike was delivered by a replication-incompetent Ad26 vector. Note on this clone: Antigen: not known.

The germline V gene encodes CDR1 SNHLY and CDR2 FYNNEI. This CDR3 has 17 amino acids. The J segment lost 5 bases and the V segment lost 2 bases, leaving 12 bases of the junction unmatched. Repertoires were generated with immunoSEQ multiplex PCR, while TCRdb's copy carries only in-frame clones and drops some. The sample consists of some 340,000 clones, about 86% of them appearing once. Findings and caveats of the study: For non-spike TCRs, breadth in vaccine recipients resembled that in placebo recipients.

The chain links TRBV2 to TRBJ2-5; 9 nucleotides align to TRBD2. This TCR came from a person between 18 and 59 years old who received the Ad26.COV2.S COVID-19 vaccine or a placebo. Sequenced material: peripheral blood, taken in a trial of Ad26.COV2.S vaccine versus placebo. The CDR3 is CASSETSGGPGGETQYF. For the CDR3, the DNA is TGTGCCAGCAGTGAAACCAGCGGGGGGCCTGGGGGCGAGACCCAGTACTTC.